This entry features one T cell receptor (beta chain) sequence. No antigen is known for it. The sample comes from a study of shared clonotypes between healthy human individuals. Whole-study results and caveats: As a rule, naive subsets had a larger estimated richness than memory subsets. Only a few donors were included, so the genetic and exposure-history diversity represented was limited.

The CDR3 spans 17 residues. Germline assignment: CDR1 SGHRS and CDR2 YFSETQ. V gave up 7 bases and J gave up 0 bases, with 23 bases separating them. Deep was the level used in running the assay. For sorted subsets, 150 to 200 ng DNA per replicate equaled about 31,000 T cell genomes. Sequencing used immunoSEQ multiplex PCR; TCRdb keeps in-frame clones, though not all of them. The sample lists 2 million to 2.5 million clones, about 94% occurring once. The clonotype comes from a man younger than 30 in good health. The sequenced sample was naive CD4+ T cells sorted from blood. Subset reported: CD45RA+ positively selected. This rearrangement joins TRBV5-1 to TRBJ2-7; D unresolved. CDR3 sequence (DNA): TGCGCCAGCCCCGGCTGCAGACCGCGGTACCCCTCCTACGAGCAGTACTTC. Amino acids: CASPGCRPRYPSYEQYF. Together with reference TRBV5-1 and TRBJ2-7, the CDR3 gives the full variable domain: KAGVTQTPRYLIKTRGQQVTLSCSPISGHRSVSWYQQTPGQGLQFLFEYFSETQRNKGNFPGRFSGRQFSNSRSEMNVSTLELGDSALYLCASPGCRPRYPSYEQYFGPGTRLTVT.